This passage covers 29 T cell receptor beta chains from one sample sequenced in a study of blood T cell repertoires in COVID-19. The data were produced by immunoSEQ multiplex PCR, yet TCRdb's version contains in-frame clones alone and is incomplete. The repertoire holds roughly 43,000 clones, with 86% as singletons. The specimen sequenced was peripheral blood. The receptor set was obtained from a man between 60 and 75 years old with active COVID-19.

As for this clone: Other DNA sequences within the sample encode an identical CDR3. The J gene is TRBJ2-5, the V gene TRBV18, with D possibly matching TRBD1 (6 bases). This CDR3 is 13 amino acids long. V lost 6 bases, J lost 1 base, and 9 bases lay in between. Germline V gene data show CDR1 as KGHSH and CDR2 as LQKENI. In nucleotides, the CDR3 is TGTGCCAGCTCGCCGGACAGCCAAGAGACCCAGTACTTC. Translating it yields CASSPDSQETQYF.

The rearrangement uses TRBV15 and TRBJ2-7; D possibly corresponds to TRBD2 (6 bases). The CDR3 is made up of 15 amino acids. Germline CDR1 reads LNHNV; CDR2 reads YYDKDF (reference sequence). V lost 2 bases, J lost 4 bases, and 15 bases lay in between. In DNA form, the CDR3 reads TGTGCCACCAGCAGAAACGCGGGACTCCAATACGAGCAGTACTTC. Protein product: CATSRNAGLQYEQYF.

This clone was recorded only once. The chain uses TRBV10-3 and TRBJ2-2; 8 positions agree with TRBD1. Germline trimming cut 6 bases from V and 6 bases from J; bases unmatched to any gene: 9. The V gene's germline CDR1 is ENHRY and CDR2 SYGVKD. This CDR3 region has 15 residues. CDR3 nucleotides: TGTGCCATCAGAATCGGGACAGGCGGGGCCGGGGAGCTGTTTTTT. Its translation: CAIRIGTGGAGELFF.

The chain carries TRBV5-6 and TRBJ2-7; 9 bases match TRBD1. The CDR3 is made up of 17 amino acids. Trimming took 4 bases from V and 4 from J; bases not matched to a gene: 15. Germline V CDR1 and CDR2: SGHDT, YYEEEE. CDR3 sequence reads: CASSLLQGAGAFYEQYF. The CDR3, as DNA: TGTGCCAGCAGCCTCCTACAGGGGGCAGGAGCATTTTACGAGCAGTACTTC. Supplemented by reference TRBV5-6 and TRBJ2-7, the full variable domain reads DAGVTQSPTHLIKTRGQQVTLRCSPKSGHDTVSWYQQALGQGPQFIFQYYEEEERQRGNFPDRFSGHQFPNYSSELNVNALLLGDSALYLCASSLLQGAGAFYEQYFGPGTRLTVT.

The rearrangement links TRBV18 to TRBJ1-4; the D gene is possibly TRBD1 (6 bases). The CDR3 covers 14 residues. Germline V CDR1 and CDR2: KGHSH, LQKENI. V dropped 4 bases and J dropped 4 bases, with 10 bases sitting between them. CDR3 sequence: CASSQGEINEKLFF. The CDR3, as DNA: TGTGCCAGCTCACAGGGGGAGATTAATGAAAAACTGTTTTTT.

The chain recombines TRBV27 with TRBJ1-2; tentatively, D is TRBD1 (6 bases). Between the trimmed V and J ends, which lost 3 bases and 8 bases, there was a span of 19 bases. The germline V gene has CDR1 MNHEY and CDR2 SMNVEV (reference sequence). This CDR3 has 15 amino acids. The CDR3 region has the DNA TGTGCCAGCAGTTTCCGGGACAATACTTCGGGGGGCTACACCTTC. Its protein product is CASSFRDNTSGGYTF.

The rearrangement links TRBV6-6 to TRBJ2-3; 9 bases are shared with TRBD2. This CDR3 comprises 13 residues. The junction had 2 bases not matched to a gene; V was cut back by 7 bases and J by 3 bases. The germline V gene has CDR1 MNHNY and CDR2 SVGAGI (reference sequence). The CDR3 protein is CASKGLATDTQYF. CDR3 sequence (DNA): TGTGCCAGCAAGGGACTAGCTACAGATACGCAGTATTTT.

This rearrangement joins TRBV9 to TRBJ2-3; possibly TRBD1 for D (5 bases). This CDR3 has 15 amino acids. Trimming shortened V by 3 bases and J by 1 base, and 12 bases separated the two germline ends. Germline lookup yields CDR1 SGDLS and CDR2 YYNGEE. The DNA for the CDR3 is TGTGCCAGCAGCGCCGGAATGACAGGCACAGATACGCAGTATTTT. It yields the protein CASSAGMTGTDTQYF.

This clone was seen a single time. The V and J genes are TRBV2 and TRBJ1-5; a weak D match, TRBD1 (6 bases). Germline V CDR1 and CDR2: SNHLY, FYNNEI. This CDR3 is 16 amino acids long. V was shortened by 1 base and J by 10 bases, with 20 bases between the two germline ends. CDR3 sequence reads: CASSEDAGAAKGPQHF. The CDR3 DNA reads TGTGCCAGCAGTGAAGACGCGGGGGCCGCCAAGGGACCCCAGCATTTT.

The rearrangement joins TRBV5-1 to TRBJ2-7; 7 nucleotides line up with TRBD2. Germline trimming cut 2 bases from V and 2 bases from J; bases unmatched to any gene: 4. This CDR3 contains 14 residues. CDR1 SGHRS and CDR2 YFSETQ come from the germline V gene. The CDR3 reads CASSFLGGPYEQYF. The CDR3 DNA reads as TGCGCCAGCAGCTTCTTGGGAGGGCCCTACGAGCAGTACTTC.

The V call is TRBV4-1, the J call TRBJ2-1; D is perhaps TRBD2 (6 bases). Germline CDR1 reads MGHRA; CDR2 reads YSYEKL. V was pared by 4 bases and J by 0 bases, with 10 bases between. The CDR3 spans 15 residues. The CDR3 DNA reads as TGCGCCAGCAGCCGGGACTTCAACTCCTACAATGAGCAGTTCTTC. It specifies CASSRDFNSYNEQFF.

The chain combines TRBV3-1 (or the pseudogene TRBV3-2) with TRBJ2-7; 7 bases match TRBD1. The junction had 6 bases not matched to a gene; V was cut back by 0 bases and J by 1 base. The CDR3 length is 16 residues. CDR1 and CDR2 from the germline V gene are LGHDT and YNNKEL (reference sequence). In DNA, the CDR3 is TGTGCCAGCAGCCAAGATGGCCCGGGACAGTCCTACGAGCAGTACTTC. Its protein is CASSQDGPGQSYEQYF.

This clone was seen a few times. J is TRBJ2-1 and V is TRBV19, with TRBD1 matching over 9 bases. Germline V gives CDR1 LNHDA, CDR2 SQIVND (reference sequence). V was clipped by 3 bases and J by 15 bases; unmatched bases: 12. The CDR3 runs 14 residues. In nucleotides, the CDR3 is TGTGCCAGTAGTATCTTGGGACAGGGTGATGTGGTGTTCTTC. Protein: CASSILGQGDVVFF.

The rearrangement uses TRBV4-2 and TRBJ2-7; TRBD2 matches 11 bases. Germline-derived CDR1 and CDR2 are LGHNA and YNFKEQ. V was pared by 4 bases and J by 4 bases, with 3 bases of the junction left unmatched. The CDR3 length is 14 residues. The CDR3 sequence: CASSLRTSGYEQYF. CDR3 bases: TGTGCCAGCAGCCTTCGGACTAGCGGGTACGAGCAGTACTTC.

In this sample, this clone turned up once. The rearrangement joins TRBV19 to TRBJ2-7, with 9 bases fitting TRBD1. Germline CDR1 reads LNHDA; CDR2 reads SQIVND (reference sequence). This CDR3 comprises 13 residues. The trim removed 3 bases at V and 3 bases at J, leaving 0 bases unmatched. The CDR3 sequence: CASSMDRGYEQYF. Here the CDR3 DNA reads TGTGCCAGTAGTATGGACAGGGGCTACGAGCAGTACTTC.

The gene calls are TRBV9 and TRBJ1-6, with 10 nucleotides matching TRBD1. Trimming cost V 3 bases and J 10 bases; bases outside gene matches: 13. CDR1 and CDR2 (germline): SGDLS, YYNGEE. This CDR3 region has 17 residues. The CDR3 loop is CASSARPGQGLGSPLHF. CDR3 nucleotides: TGTGCCAGCAGCGCCCGACCGGGACAGGGGTTAGGGTCACCCCTCCACTTT.

CDR3: CASSDSVAGELFF. The CDR3 nucleotides read TGTGCCAGCAGTGACTCGGTAGCCGGGGAGCTGTTTTTT. The chain uses TRBV6-4 and TRBJ2-2, with D hard to call. The V gene lost 0 bases and the J gene lost 6 bases, with 5 bases spanning the gap. The CDR3 is made up of 13 amino acids. Germline V lookup: CDR1 MRHNA, CDR2 SNTAGT.

This clone is categorized as medium-sized (0.01 to 0.1%). V gene TRBV10-2 combines with J gene TRBJ1-6, with TRBD1 identical over 7 bases. The CDR3 has 15 residues. V was clipped by 6 bases and J by 3 bases; unmatched bases: 5. Germline V CDR1 and CDR2: WSHSY, SAAADI. CDR3 sequence (DNA): TGCGCCAGCAGGAATACAGGGGACTATAATTCACCCCTCCACTTT. It encodes CASRNTGDYNSPLHF.

This clone was detected once. The V call is TRBV6-2 or TRBV6-3, the J call TRBJ2-1; 8 nucleotides line up with TRBD2. The germline V gene has CDR1 MNHEY and CDR2 SVGEGT. The CDR3 runs 14 residues. V lost 5 bases and J lost 8; bases outside the gene matches: 8. In nucleotides, the CDR3 is TGTGCCAGCAGTACGCGGGGGGCATCCGATGAGCAGTTCTTC. It encodes CASSTRGASDEQFF.

V is TRBV18 and J is TRBJ1-1; no clear D gene. V was clipped by 2 bases and J by 3 bases, with 10 bases between them. The germline gives CDR1 KGHSH, CDR2 LQKENI. The CDR3 contains 14 residues. This chain's CDR3 is CASSPNGRDTEAFF. Here the CDR3 DNA reads TGTGCCAGCTCACCAAACGGTCGGGACACTGAAGCTTTCTTT.

To note about this clone: The junction and the germline gene differ at one end; a read error may be behind it. The chain has TRBV7-7 and TRBJ2-2; no firm D call. The CDR3 contains 15 residues. Germline loops: CDR1 SSHAT, CDR2 FNYEAQ (reference sequence). The DNA of the CDR3 is TGTGCTAGCAGCTTAACTCCAACCAACACCGGGGAGCTGTTTTTT. The encoded protein is CASSLTPTNTGELFF.

The chain carries TRBV7-2 and TRBJ1-2; D may be TRBD1 (5 bases). Per germline, CDR1 SGHTA and CDR2 FQGNSA. The CDR3 spans 11 residues. V gave up 5 bases and J gave up 13 bases, with 14 bases separating them. The CDR3 loop is CASSPGTLLTF. The CDR3 nucleotides read TGTGCCAGCAGCCCCGGGACTCTGCTCACCTTC.

This clone appeared a few times. The rearrangement links TRBV7-2 to TRBJ2-7, with a weak D call TRBD2 (5 bases). The V gene's germline CDR1 is SGHTA and CDR2 FQGNSA. The CDR3 has 13 amino acids. V lost 0 bases, J lost 5 bases, and 8 bases lay in between. CDR3 DNA sequence: TGTGCCAGCAGCTTAGCAGTCGGGGACGAGCAGTACTTC. It is translated as CASSLAVGDEQYF.

The J gene is TRBJ1-1, the V gene TRBV6-1, with 10 positions matching TRBD1. The CDR3 is 15 residues long. Per the germline V gene, CDR1 is MNHNS and CDR2 is SASEGT. V lost 1 base to trimming and J lost 4 bases; unmatched junction nucleotides: 3. DNA for the CDR3: TGTGCCAGCAGTGAAGGACAGGGGGCGACCACTGAAGCTTTCTTT. It translates to CASSEGQGATTEAFF.

The chain links TRBV21-1 to TRBJ2-3; the D call TRBD1 from the table was never checked on the DNA. TRBV21-1 corresponds to a pseudogene. The CDR3 sequence is 18 residues long. The CDR3 loop reads CASSGQGKDGIFTDTQYF. CDR3 DNA: TGTGCCAGCTCCGGACAGGGGAAGGACGGAATATTCACAGATACGCAGTATTTT.

In its sample, this clone was seen once. The V call is TRBV6-1, the J call TRBJ1-4; 11 bases are a match to TRBD1. CDR1 and CDR2 from the germline V gene are MNHNS and SASEGT. The CDR3 extends over 14 amino acids. The V and J ends lost 3 bases and 8 bases, in that order; junction bases with no gene match: 2. The CDR3: CASSEDRGREKLFF. The CDR3 DNA reads as TGTGCCAGCAGTGAGGACAGGGGGCGGGAAAAACTGTTTTTT.

The chain combines TRBV12-2 with TRBJ2-4; the DNA was not compared with TRBD2, the D call given in the table. TRBV12-2 is an annotated pseudogene. CDR3 size: 14 residues. CDR3 amino acids: CASRLVLAENIQYF. The CDR3 nucleotides are TGTGCAAGTCGCTTAGTACTAGCAGAGAACATTCAGTACTTC.

This sequence joins TRBV10-3 and TRBJ2-7; D is possibly TRBD2 (5 bases). The CDR3 totals 13 residues. CDR1 is ENHRY and CDR2 is SYGVKD in the germline V gene. V was trimmed by 10 bases and J by 0 bases, leaving 13 bases between them. CDR3 DNA: TGTGCCACCGGGGTAGGGAACTCCTACGAGCAGTACTTC. It codes for CATGVGNSYEQYF.

The rearrangement links TRBV6-6 to TRBJ2-7; perhaps TRBD1 as D (6 bases). Trimming stripped 8 bases from V and 2 bases from J, with 16 bases between. The CDR3 loop spans 14 amino acids. The germline V gene has CDR1 MNHNY and CDR2 SVGAGI (reference sequence). CDR3 in amino acids: CASAHGAGAYEQYF. CDR3 coding DNA: TGTGCCAGCGCCCACGGGGCAGGGGCCTACGAGCAGTACTTC.